This is a list of T cell receptor beta chains from one sample in a study of blood T cell repertoires in COVID-19. Measured with immunoSEQ multiplex PCR; TCRdb has only the in-frame clones, and not every one. The table lists over 150,000 clones, around 83% of them singletons. Sequenced input: PBMCs or T cells enriched from blood (not recorded which). Receptors were obtained from a man aged 40-50 years who had recovered from COVID-19. Each CDR3 is given with its conserved first and last residue. A D gene is named only where the DNA matches it firmly. Only some rows state a clone size, as once, few, many or a class for expanded clones.

d_gene | j_gene | v_gene | abundance | CDR3aa | CDR3nt
TRBD1 | TRBJ2-5 | TRBV19 | NA | CASSSRQGARIETQYF | TGTGCCAGTAGTTCCCGACAGGGGGCGCGGATAGAGACCCAGTACTTC
NA | TRBJ2-7 | TRBV28 | NA | CASSSGSLIYEQYF | TGTGCCAGCAGTTCAGGGTCCTTGATCTACGAGCAGTACTTC
NA | TRBJ1-1 | TRBV7-3 | few | CASSLNTNTEAFF | TGTGCCAGCAGCCTAAACACGAACACTGAAGCTTTCTTT
NA | TRBJ2-7 | TRBV10-1 | NA | CASSEQRTESYEQYF | TGCGCCAGCAGTGAGCAGCGGACAGAATCCTACGAGCAGTACTTC
TRBD1 | TRBJ2-3 | TRBV4-1 | NA | CASSLGTGAGDTQYF | TGCGCCAGCAGCCTCGGGACAGGGGCAGGGGATACGCAGTATTTT
NA | TRBJ2-2 | TRBV11-1 | NA | CASSSIGGNTGELFF | TGTGCCAGCAGCTCTATAGGGGGAAACACCGGGGAGCTGTTTTTT
NA | TRBJ1-2 | TRBV15 | NA | CATSRVSASTTLYGYTF | TGTGCCACCAGCAGAGTATCGGCCAGCACGACACTTTATGGCTACACCTTC
TRBD1 | TRBJ2-2 | TRBV11-3 | NA | CASSLDGDPGTGHKLFF | TGTGCCAGCAGCTTAGACGGCGACCCCGGGACAGGCCATAAGCTGTTTTTT
NA | TRBJ1-1 | TRBV11-2 | NA | CASSLGSAQRAFF | TGTGCCAGCAGCTTAGGAAGTGCCCAGCGAGCTTTCTTT
NA | TRBJ1-1 | TRBV25-1 | NA | CASSESGGLHTEAFF | TGTGCCAGCAGTGAATCGGGGGGTTTGCACACTGAAGCTTTCTTT
NA | TRBJ2-7 | TRBV2 | NA | CASTGRGGGYEQYF | TGTGCCAGCACCGGTCGGGGAGGGGGCTACGAGCAGTACTTC
NA | TRBJ2-2 | TRBV19 | NA | CASSRWAPGTGELFF | TGTGCCAGTAGTAGATGGGCCCCAGGCACCGGGGAGCTGTTTTTT
NA | TRBJ1-5 | TRBV27 | NA | CASSLDSPIYSNQPQHF | TGTGCCAGCAGTCTGGACAGCCCGATCTATAGCAATCAGCCCCAGCATTTT
TRBD1 | TRBJ1-4 | TRBV24-1 | few | CATSDRRGRDEKLFF | TGTGCCACCAGTGATCGGAGGGGGCGAGATGAAAAACTGTTTTTT
TRBD2 | TRBJ2-5 | TRBV7-9 | NA | CASSPRLAAQETQYF | TGTGCCAGCAGCCCCCGACTAGCGGCCCAAGAGACCCAGTACTTC
NA | TRBJ1-6 | TRBV7-9 | once | CASSQDSSQPDSPLHF | TGTGCCAGCAGTCAGGACAGCTCCCAGCCCGATTCACCCCTCCACTTT
TRBD2 | TRBJ2-1 | TRBV9 | NA | CASSLTSGAYSYNEQFF | TGTGCCAGCAGCCTTACTAGCGGGGCCTACTCCTACAATGAGCAGTTCTTC
NA | TRBJ1-2 | TRBV25-1 | NA | CASSETTGYDDGYTF | TGTGCCAGCAGTGAAACCACAGGGTACGACGATGGCTACACCTTC
NA | TRBJ2-7 | TRBV11-2 | few | CASSLDAGRTYEQYF | TGTGCCAGCAGCTTAGATGCAGGGAGGACCTACGAGCAGTACTTC